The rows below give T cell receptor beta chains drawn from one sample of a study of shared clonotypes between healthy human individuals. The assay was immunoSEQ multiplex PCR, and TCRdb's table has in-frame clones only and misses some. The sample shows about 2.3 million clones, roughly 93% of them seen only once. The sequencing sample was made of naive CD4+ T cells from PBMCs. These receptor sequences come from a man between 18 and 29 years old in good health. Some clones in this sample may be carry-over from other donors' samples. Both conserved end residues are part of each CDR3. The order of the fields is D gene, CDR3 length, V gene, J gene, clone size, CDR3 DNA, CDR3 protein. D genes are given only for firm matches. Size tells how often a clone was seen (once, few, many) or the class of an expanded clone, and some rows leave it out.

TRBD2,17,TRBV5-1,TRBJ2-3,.,TGCGCCAGCATGCGACTAGCGGGAGTATCGGGCACAGATACGCAGTATTTT,CASMRLAGVSGTDTQYF
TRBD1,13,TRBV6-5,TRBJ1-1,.,TGTGCCAGCAGCTCCTACAGGGGTACTGAAGCTTTCTTT,CASSSYRGTEAFF
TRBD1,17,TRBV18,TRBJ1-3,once,TGTGCCAGCTCCCGGTCCATACAGGGGGCTGCCGGAAACACCATATATTTT,CASSRSIQGAAGNTIYF
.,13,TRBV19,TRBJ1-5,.,TGTGCCAGTAGTTACAGTAATTATCAGCCCCAGCATTTT,CASSYSNYQPQHF
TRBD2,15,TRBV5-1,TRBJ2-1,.,TGCGCCAGCAGCTTTGGGAATAGCGGGAGTAATGAGCAGTTCTTC,CASSFGNSGSNEQFF
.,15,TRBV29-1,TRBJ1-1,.,TGCAGCGTTCCGGCCGGTAAGCCCATGAACACTGAAGCTTTCTTT,CSVPAGKPMNTEAFF
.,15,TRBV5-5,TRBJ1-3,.,TGTGCCAGCAGCTTAATCGGACCCTCTGGAAACACCATATATTTT,CASSLIGPSGNTIYF
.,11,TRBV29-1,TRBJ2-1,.,TGCAGCGTCGCCTCCCCATATGAGCAGTTCTTC,CSVASPYEQFF
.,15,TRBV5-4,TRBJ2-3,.,TGTGCCAGCAGTCCAGACAGGTTACGCTCAGATACGCAGTATTTT,CASSPDRLRSDTQYF
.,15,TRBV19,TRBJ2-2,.,TGTGCCAGTAGTACCCAGGGGCTGGGCACCGGGGAGCTGTTTTTT,CASSTQGLGTGELFF
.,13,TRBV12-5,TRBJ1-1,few,TGTGCTAGTGGTTTGGGAATCGATTTTGAAGCTTTCTTT,CASGLGIDFEAFF
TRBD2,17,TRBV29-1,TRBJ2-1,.,TGCAGCGTTGAAGAACGTTTCAGCGGGAGGGCTAGAAATGAGCAGTTCTTC,CSVEERFSGRARNEQFF
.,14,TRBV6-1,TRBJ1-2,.,TGTGCCAGCAGTGTGTCCGGTGGGAGCTATGGCTACACCTTC,CASSVSGGSYGYTF
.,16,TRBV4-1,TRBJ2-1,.,TGCGCCAGCAGCCAAGGAGCCGGGACTCAATACAATGAGCAGTTCTTC,CASSQGAGTQYNEQFF
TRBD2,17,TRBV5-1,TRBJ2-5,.,TGCGCCAGCAGCTTGGGATGGACTAGCGGGAGAGAGGAGACCCAGTACTTC,CASSLGWTSGREETQYF
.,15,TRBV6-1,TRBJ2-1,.,TGTGCCAGCAGTGAAGGGGCAAACTACTACAATGAGCAGTTCTTC,CASSEGANYYNEQFF
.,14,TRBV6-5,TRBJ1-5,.,TGTGCCAGCAGTAGACAGAGGAGCAATCAGCCCCAGCATTTT,CASSRQRSNQPQHF
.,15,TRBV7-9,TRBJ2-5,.,TGTGCCAGCAGCTTAACCCAGGCTGCTCAAGAGACCCAGTACTTC,CASSLTQAAQETQYF
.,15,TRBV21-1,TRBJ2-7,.,TGTGCCAGCAGCACACATCCTCAGACGGGCTGGGAGCAGTACTTC,CASSTHPQTGWEQYF
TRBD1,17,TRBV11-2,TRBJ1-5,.,TGTGCCAGCAGCCCGGGGACAGGAGGGCGTAGCAATCAGCCCCAGCATTTT,CASSPGTGGRSNQPQHF
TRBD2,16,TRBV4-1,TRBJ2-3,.,TGCGCCAGCAGCCAATGGGCTAGCGGGAGCACAGATACGCAGTATTTT,CASSQWASGSTDTQYF
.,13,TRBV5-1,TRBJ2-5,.,TGCGCCAGCGGAGGGGGCCTCGGGGAGACCCAGTACTTC,CASGGGLGETQYF
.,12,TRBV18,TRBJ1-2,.,TGTGCCAGCTCACCGCGAGGGGAGGTTCCCACCTTC,CASSPRGEVPTF
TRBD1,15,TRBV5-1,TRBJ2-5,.,TGCGCCAGCAGCCAAGGACAGGGGTTCCAAGAGACCCAGTACTTC,CASSQGQGFQETQYF
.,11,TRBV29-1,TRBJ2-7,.,TGCAGCGTTGCAGTTGACGCCGAGCAGTACTTC,CSVAVDAEQYF
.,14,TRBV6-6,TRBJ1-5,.,TGTGCCAGCAGTTACGATGGGGGGTGGCAGCCCCAGCATTTT,CASSYDGGWQPQHF